This TCR beta chain was recovered during a study of Ad26.COV2.S vaccination and SARS-CoV-2 variants. Treatment given: 15 to 20 received Ad26.COV2.S at low or high dose, single or two shots; about 5 received placebo; per-sample allocation not given. Material that was analyzed had been drawn on day 63 after the first vaccine or placebo injection. The assay was immunoSEQ multiplex PCR, and TCRdb's table has in-frame clones only and misses some. The sample contains about 380,000 clones, 80% to 90% of which appear only once. In its sample, this clone was seen once. V lost 6 bases to trimming and J lost 4 bases, with 9 bases between them. The germline V gene encodes CDR1 SNHLY and CDR2 FYNNEI. The CDR3 runs to 12 residues.

The material sequenced was peripheral blood, taken in a trial of Ad26.COV2.S vaccine versus placebo. This sequence originates from a person between 18 and 60 years old who received the Ad26.COV2.S COVID-19 vaccine or a placebo. This chain joins TRBV2 and TRBJ1-2, with no clear D. The CDR3 nucleotides are TGTGCCAGCAGACCTGAAATCTATGGCTACACCTTC. This translates into CASRPEIYGYTF.